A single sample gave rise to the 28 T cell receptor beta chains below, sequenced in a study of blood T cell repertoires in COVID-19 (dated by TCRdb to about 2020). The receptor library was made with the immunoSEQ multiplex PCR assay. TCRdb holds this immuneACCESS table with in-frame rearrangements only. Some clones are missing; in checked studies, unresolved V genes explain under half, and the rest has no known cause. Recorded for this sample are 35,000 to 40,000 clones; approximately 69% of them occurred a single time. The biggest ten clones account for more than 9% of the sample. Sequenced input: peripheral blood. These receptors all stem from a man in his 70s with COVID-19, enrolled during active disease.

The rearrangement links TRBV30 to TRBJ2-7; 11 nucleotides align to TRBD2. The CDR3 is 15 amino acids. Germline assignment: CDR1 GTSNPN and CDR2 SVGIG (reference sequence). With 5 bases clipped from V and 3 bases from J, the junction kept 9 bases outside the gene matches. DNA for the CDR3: TGTGCCTGGGCCGGGACTAGCGGACGATTCTACGAGCAGTACTTC. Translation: CAWAGTSGRFYEQYF.

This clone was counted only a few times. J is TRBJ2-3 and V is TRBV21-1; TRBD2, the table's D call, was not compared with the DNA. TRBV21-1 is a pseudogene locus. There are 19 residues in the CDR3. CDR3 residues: CASSSTGGVFPTSTDTQYF. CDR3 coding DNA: TGTGCCAGCAGCTCGACGGGGGGCGTCTTTCCTACTAGCACAGATACGCAGTATTTT.

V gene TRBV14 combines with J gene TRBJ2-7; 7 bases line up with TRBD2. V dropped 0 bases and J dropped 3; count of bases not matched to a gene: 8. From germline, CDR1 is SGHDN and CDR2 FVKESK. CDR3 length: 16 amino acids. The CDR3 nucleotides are TGTGCCAGCAGCCAAGACGGCGGGGGAGGGTTCTACGAGCAGTACTTC. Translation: CASSQDGGGGFYEQYF.

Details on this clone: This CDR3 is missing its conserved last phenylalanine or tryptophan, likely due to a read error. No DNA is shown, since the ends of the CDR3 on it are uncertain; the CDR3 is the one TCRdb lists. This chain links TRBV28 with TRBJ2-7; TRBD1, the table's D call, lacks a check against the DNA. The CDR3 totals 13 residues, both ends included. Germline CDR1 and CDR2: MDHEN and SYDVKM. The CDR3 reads CASSLALGTVLSP.

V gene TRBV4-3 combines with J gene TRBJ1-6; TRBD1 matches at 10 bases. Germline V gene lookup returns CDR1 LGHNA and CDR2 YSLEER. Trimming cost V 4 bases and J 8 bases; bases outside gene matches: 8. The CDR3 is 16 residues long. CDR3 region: CASSREPGQGYSPLHF. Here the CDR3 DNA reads TGCGCCAGCAGCCGAGAACCGGGACAGGGGTATTCACCCCTCCACTTT.

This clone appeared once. The chain's CDR3 is CASSLLGQGLDEQFF. The CDR3 DNA sequence: TGTGCCAGCAGCTTACTAGGACAGGGGTTGGATGAGCAGTTCTTC. This sequence joins TRBV7-3 and TRBJ2-1, with 9 bases lining up with TRBD1. Germline CDR1 is SGHTA and CDR2 is FQGTGA. The CDR3 sequence is 15 residues long. Unmatched junction bases numbered 7, after V lost 2 bases and J lost 8 bases.

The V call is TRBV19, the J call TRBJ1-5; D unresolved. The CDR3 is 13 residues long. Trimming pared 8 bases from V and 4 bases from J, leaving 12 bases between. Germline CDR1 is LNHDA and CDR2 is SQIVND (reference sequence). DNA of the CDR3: TGTGCCAGTTCCGAGCGGGGTAATCAGCCCCAGCATTTT. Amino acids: CASSERGNQPQHF.

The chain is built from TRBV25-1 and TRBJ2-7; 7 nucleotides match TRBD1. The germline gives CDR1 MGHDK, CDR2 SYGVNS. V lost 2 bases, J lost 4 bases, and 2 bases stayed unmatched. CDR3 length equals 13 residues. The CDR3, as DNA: TGTGCCAGCAGTGAAAGGGGGCGATACGAGCAGTACTTC. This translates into CASSERGRYEQYF.

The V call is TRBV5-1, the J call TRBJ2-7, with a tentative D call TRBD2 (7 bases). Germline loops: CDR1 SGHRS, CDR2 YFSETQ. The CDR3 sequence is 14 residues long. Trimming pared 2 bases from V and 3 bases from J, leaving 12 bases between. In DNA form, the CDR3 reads TGCGCCAGCAGCTTCCCGGGGGGCAACTACGAGCAGTACTTC. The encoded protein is CASSFPGGNYEQYF.

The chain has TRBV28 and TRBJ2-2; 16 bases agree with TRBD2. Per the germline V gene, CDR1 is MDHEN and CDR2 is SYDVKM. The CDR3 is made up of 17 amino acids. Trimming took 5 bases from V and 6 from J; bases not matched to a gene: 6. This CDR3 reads CASSSPGTSGRAGELFF. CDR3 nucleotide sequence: TGTGCCAGCAGTAGCCCCGGGACTAGCGGGAGGGCCGGGGAGCTGTTTTTT.

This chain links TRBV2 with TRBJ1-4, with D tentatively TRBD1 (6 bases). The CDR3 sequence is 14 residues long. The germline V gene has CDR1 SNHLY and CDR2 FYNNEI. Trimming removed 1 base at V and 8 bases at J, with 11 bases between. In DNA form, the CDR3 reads TGTGCCAGCAGTGAAGGGACAGTAAACGAAAAACTGTTTTTT. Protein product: CASSEGTVNEKLFF.

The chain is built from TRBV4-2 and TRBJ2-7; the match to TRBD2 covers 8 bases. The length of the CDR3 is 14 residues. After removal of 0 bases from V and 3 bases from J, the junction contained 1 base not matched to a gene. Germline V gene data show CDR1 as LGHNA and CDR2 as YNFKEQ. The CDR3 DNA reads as TGTGCCAGCAGCCAAGAACGGGGGGGCTACGAGCAGTACTTC. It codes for CASSQERGGYEQYF.

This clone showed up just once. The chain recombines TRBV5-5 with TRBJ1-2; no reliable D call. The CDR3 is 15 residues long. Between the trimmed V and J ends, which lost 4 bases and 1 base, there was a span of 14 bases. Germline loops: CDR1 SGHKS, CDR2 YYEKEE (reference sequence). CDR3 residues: CASSLPGTYNYGYTF. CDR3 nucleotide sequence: TGTGCCAGCAGCCTACCGGGAACCTATAACTATGGCTACACCTTC.

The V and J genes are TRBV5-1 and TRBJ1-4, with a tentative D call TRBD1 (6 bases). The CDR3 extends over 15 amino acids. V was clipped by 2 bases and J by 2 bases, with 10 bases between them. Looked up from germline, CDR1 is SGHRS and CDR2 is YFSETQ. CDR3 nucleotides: TGCGCCAGCAGCTTCCAGGGGATCACTAATGAAAAACTGTTTTTT. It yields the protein CASSFQGITNEKLFF.

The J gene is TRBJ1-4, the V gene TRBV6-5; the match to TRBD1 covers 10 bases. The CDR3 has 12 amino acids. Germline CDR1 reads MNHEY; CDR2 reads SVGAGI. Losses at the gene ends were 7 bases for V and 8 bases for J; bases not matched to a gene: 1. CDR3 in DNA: TGTGCCAGCAAGGGACAGGGGGAAAAACTGTTTTTT. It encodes CASKGQGEKLFF.

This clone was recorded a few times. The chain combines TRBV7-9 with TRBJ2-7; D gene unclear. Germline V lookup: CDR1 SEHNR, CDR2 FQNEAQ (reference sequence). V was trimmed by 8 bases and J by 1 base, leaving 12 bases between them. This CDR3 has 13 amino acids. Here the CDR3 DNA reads TGTGCCAGCTCCCCCCAGGTATCCTACGAGCAGTACTTC. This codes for CASSPQVSYEQYF. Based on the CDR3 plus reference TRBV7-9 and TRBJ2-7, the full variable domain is DTGVSQNPRHKITKRGQNVTFRCDPISEHNRLYWYRQTLGQGPEFLTYFQNEAQLEKSRLLSDRFSAERPKGSFSTLEIQRTEQGDSAMYLCASSPQVSYEQYFGPGTRLTVT.

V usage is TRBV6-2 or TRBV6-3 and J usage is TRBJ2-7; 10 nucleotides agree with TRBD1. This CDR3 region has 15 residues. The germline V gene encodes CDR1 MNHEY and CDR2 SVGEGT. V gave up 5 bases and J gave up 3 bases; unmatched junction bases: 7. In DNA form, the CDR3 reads TGTGCCAGCAGTCCGGTGAGGACAGGGGGCTACGAGCAGTACTTC. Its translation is CASSPVRTGGYEQYF.

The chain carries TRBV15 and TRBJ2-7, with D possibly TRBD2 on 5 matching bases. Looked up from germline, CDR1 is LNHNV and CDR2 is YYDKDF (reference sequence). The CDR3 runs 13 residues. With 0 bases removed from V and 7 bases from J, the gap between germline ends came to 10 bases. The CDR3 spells CATSRDASGEQYF. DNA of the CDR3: TGTGCCACCAGCAGAGATGCGAGCGGAGAGCAGTACTTC.

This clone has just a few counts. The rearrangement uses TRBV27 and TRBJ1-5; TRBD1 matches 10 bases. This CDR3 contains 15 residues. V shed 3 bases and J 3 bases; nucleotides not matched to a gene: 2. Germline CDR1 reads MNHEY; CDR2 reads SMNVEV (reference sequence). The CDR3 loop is CASSLGTGANQPQHF. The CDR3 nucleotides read TGTGCCAGCAGTTTGGGGACAGGGGCCAATCAGCCCCAGCATTTT.

CDR3 protein: CASSARAETQYF. The CDR3 bases are TGCGCCAGCAGCGCTCGCGCAGAGACCCAGTACTTC. The chain links TRBV5-1 to TRBJ2-5; no firm D call. V lost 4 bases and J 4 bases, leaving 8 bases between the germline ends. The germline gives CDR1 SGHRS, CDR2 YFSETQ. The CDR3 has 12 residues.

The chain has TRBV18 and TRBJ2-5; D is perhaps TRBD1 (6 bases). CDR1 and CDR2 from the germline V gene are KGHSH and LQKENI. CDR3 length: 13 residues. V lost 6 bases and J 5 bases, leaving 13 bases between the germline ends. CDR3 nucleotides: TGTGCCAGCTCCCCGCAGGGGTACGAGACCCAGTACTTC. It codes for CASSPQGYETQYF.

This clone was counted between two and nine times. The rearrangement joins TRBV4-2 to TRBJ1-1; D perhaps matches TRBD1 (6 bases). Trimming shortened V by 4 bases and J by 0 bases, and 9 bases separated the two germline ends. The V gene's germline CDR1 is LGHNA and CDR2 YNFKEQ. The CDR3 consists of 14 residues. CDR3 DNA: TGTGCCAGCAGCCCGGACAGCCTGAACACTGAAGCTTTCTTT. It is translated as CASSPDSLNTEAFF.

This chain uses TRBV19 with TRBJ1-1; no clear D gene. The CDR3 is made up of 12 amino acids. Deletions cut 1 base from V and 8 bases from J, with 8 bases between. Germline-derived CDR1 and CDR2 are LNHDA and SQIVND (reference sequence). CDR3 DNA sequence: TGTGCCAGTAGTATAGCAAACAGAGAAGCTTTCTTT. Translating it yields CASSIANREAFF.

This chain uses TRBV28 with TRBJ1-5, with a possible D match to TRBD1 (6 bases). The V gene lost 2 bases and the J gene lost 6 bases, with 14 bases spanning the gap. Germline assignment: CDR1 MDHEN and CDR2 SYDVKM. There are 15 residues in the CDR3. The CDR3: CASSLMLSRGQPQHF. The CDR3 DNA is TGTGCCAGCAGTTTAATGCTCTCCAGGGGTCAGCCCCAGCATTTT.

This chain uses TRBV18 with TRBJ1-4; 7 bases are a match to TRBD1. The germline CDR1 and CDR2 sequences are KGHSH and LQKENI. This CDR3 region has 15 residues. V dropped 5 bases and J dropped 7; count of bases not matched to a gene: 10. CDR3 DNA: TGTGCCAGCTCAAGCCAGACAGGGTCCGGTGAAAAACTGTTTTTT. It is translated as CASSSQTGSGEKLFF.

In DNA, the CDR3 is TGTGCCAGCAGCGCTACAGGGGGCGCAGGCTATGGCTACACCTTC. Translated: CASSATGGAGYGYTF. The chain has TRBV9 and TRBJ1-2, with TRBD1 matching 9 bases. The germline V gene encodes CDR1 SGDLS and CDR2 YYNGEE. With V trimmed by 3 bases and J by 4 bases, 7 bases remained unmatched. The CDR3 covers 15 residues. Full variable domain (rest looked up from reference TRBV9 and TRBJ1-2): DSGVTQTPKHLITATGQRVTLRCSPRSGDLSVYWYQQSLDQGLQFLIQYYNGEERAKGNILERFSAQQFPDLHSELNLSSLELGDSALYFCASSATGGAGYGYTFGSGTRLTVV.

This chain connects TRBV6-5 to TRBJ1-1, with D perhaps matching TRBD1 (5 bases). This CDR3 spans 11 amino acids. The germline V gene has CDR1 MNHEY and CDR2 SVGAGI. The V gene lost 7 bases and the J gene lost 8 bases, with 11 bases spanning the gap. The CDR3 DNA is TGTGCCAGCAACCAGGGTGGGGAAGCTTTCTTT. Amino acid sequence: CASNQGGEAFF.

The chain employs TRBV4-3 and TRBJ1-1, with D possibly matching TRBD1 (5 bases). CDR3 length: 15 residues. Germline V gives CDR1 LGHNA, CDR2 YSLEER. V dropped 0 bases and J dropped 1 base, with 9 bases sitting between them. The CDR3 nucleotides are TGCGCCAGCAGCCAAGAGTTGGGGCGGAACACTGAAGCTTTCTTT. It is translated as CASSQELGRNTEAFF.